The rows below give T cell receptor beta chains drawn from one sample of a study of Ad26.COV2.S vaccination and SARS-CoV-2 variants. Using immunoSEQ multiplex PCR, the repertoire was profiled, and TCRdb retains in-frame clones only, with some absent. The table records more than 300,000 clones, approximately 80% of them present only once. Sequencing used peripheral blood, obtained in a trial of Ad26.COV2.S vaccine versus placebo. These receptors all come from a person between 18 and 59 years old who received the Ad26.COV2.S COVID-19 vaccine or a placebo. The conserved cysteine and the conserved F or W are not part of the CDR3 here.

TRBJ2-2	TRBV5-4	ASSLRGPTGELF
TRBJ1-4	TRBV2	ASGLRQANEKLF
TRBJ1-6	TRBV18	ASSAEGNSYNSPLH
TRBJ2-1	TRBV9	ASSVGGEQF
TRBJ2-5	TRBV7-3	ASRFSGGLGETQY
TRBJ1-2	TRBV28	ASRRGSDYGYT
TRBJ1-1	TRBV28	ASRVGGFTATEAF
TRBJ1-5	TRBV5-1	ASSLGGTPNQPQH
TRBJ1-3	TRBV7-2	ASSGQGTAGNTIY
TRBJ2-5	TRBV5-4	ASSLGRQETQY
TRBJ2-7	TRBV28	ASRDTGHEQY
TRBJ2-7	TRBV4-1	ASSQDSSGFYEQY
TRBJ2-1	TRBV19	ASSLRTGYNEQF
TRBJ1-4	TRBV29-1	SASTGTRNEKLF
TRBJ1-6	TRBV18	ASSPPQGTLH
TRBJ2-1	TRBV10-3	ATKTDNEQF
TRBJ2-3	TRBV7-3	ASRKTGGTDTQY
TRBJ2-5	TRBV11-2	ASSSSAGQETQY
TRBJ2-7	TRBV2	ASSDGSRFDSEQY
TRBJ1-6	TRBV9	ASSVKSWNSPLH
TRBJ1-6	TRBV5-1	ASSLASGKINSPLH
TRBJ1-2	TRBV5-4	ASSLRPKSYGYT
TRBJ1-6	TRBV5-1	ASRTRDRGNSPLH
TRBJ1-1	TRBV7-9	ASSSPRGGNTEAF
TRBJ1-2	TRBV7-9	ASSPQGQWNYGYT
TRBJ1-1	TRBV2	ASSGRGRSEAF
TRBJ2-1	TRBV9	ASSVVGGNYNEQF
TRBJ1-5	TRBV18	ASSPPSRDRVQPQH
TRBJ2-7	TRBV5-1	ASSPDGRGRAYEQY
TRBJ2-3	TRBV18	ASSTGGSTDTQY
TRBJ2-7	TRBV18	ASSPRQQGGVGEQY
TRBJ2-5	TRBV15	ATSRDVIGTSEETQY
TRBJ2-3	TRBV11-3	ASSVRQGADTQY
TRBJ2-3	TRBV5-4	ASKSSGGTDTQY
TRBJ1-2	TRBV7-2	ASSFSNYGYT
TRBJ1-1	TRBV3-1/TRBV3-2	ASSQRRGDYTEAF
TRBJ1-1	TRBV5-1	ASRRGTPNTEAF
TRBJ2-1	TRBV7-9	ASSLLKDLSEQF
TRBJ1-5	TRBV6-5	ASSSDRVGNQPQH
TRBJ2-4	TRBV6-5	ASSTSGLNIQY
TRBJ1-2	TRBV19	ASSIGNTALGYT
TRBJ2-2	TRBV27	ASSPLPPGELF
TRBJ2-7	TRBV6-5	ANDDKATGYRV
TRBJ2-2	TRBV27	ASKRGGLNTGELF
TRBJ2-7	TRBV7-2	ASSSHRQGNEQY
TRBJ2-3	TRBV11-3	ASSPGLAATDTQY
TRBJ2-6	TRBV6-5	ASSYWQSGANVLT
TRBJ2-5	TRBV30	AWSGPQETQY
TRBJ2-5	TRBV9	ASSVPGRPETQY
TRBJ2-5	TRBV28	ASSPSVETQY
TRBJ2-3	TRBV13	ASSLARSTDTQY
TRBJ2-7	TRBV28	ASSPDRESSEQY
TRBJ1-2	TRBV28	ASSTTNYGYT
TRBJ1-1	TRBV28	ASSRRQRSLKAAYTEAF
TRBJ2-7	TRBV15	ATSRDSNPSFEQY
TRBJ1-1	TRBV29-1	SVDGVDMNTEAF
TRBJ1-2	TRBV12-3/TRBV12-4	ASSFPQGYGYT